Listed here are 8 T cell receptor beta chains from one sample, sequenced in a study of identical twins. TCRdb fed the 5' RACE reads into MiXCR, producing one record per CDR3 protein. The sample records a few hundred thousand distinct CDR3 sequences, roughly 9.9% being singletons. The same sample was also studied in work on yellow fever vaccine responses in identical twins.

The sequenced sample was PBMCs. Receptor source: a woman under 30 in good health.

This clonotype has more than one count but fewer than ten. The CDR3 reads CASMENYEQYF. The CDR3 coding sequence is TGTGCCAGCATGGAGAATTACGAGCAGTACTTC. The rearrangement links TRBV28 to TRBJ2-7; no reliable D call. Trimming took off 7 bases at V and 4 bases at J, with 8 bases between the two ends. Germline V gives CDR1 MDHEN, CDR2 SYDVKM. The CDR3 spans 11 residues. The full variable domain, completed using reference TRBV28 and TRBJ2-7, is DVKVTQSSRYLVKRTGEKVFLECVQDMDHENMFWYRQDPGLGLRLIYFSYDVKMKEKGDIPEGYSVSREKKERFSLILESASTNQTSMYLCASMENYEQYFGPGTRLTVT.

This clonotype was counted many times. V and J are TRBV7-2 and TRBJ2-1; 7 bases fit TRBD1. The germline V gene has CDR1 SGHTA and CDR2 FQGNSA. Unmatched junction bases numbered 4, after V lost 4 bases and J lost 7 bases. The CDR3 length is 13 residues. CDR3 coding DNA: TGTGCCAGCAGCTACGACAGGGATAATGAGCAGTTCTTC. It translates to CASSYDRDNEQFF.

This clonotype has only a few counts. CDR3 residues: CSARDRVYEAFF. The CDR3 DNA sequence: TGCAGTGCCCGGGACAGGGTTTATGAAGCTTTCTTT. V is TRBV20-1 and J is TRBJ1-1; 9 positions agree with TRBD1. V lost 6 bases, J lost 7 bases, and 6 bases stayed unmatched. CDR3 length equals 12 residues. Germline V CDR1 and CDR2: DFQATT, SNEGSKA (reference sequence).

This clonotype was recorded many times. V usage is TRBV29-1 and J usage is TRBJ2-3; a possible D gene is TRBD2 (7 bases). V was clipped by 7 bases and J by 1 base, with 15 bases between them. The CDR3 length is 14 residues. Germline values: CDR1 SQVTM, CDR2 ANQGSEA. CDR3 region: CSAPTGGRTDTQYF. CDR3 DNA sequence: TGCAGCGCCCCTACCGGGGGGCGCACAGATACGCAGTATTTT.

This clonotype appeared many times. The chain uses TRBV12-5 and TRBJ2-3; weak D call: TRBD1 (6 bases). V lost 6 bases to trimming and J lost 1 base, with 11 bases between them. CDR1 and CDR2 from the germline V gene are LGHNT and FRNRAP. This CDR3 has 14 amino acids. The CDR3 bases are TGTGCTAGTGGCCAAGACAGGCGCACAGATACGCAGTATTTT. It translates to CASGQDRRTDTQYF. The full variable domain, its missing parts supplied by reference TRBV12-5 and TRBJ2-3, is DARVTQTPRHKVTEMGQEVTMRCQPILGHNTVFWYRQTMMQGLELLAYFRNRAPLDDSGMPKDRFSAEMPDATLATLKIQPSEPRDSAVYFCASGQDRRTDTQYFGPGTRLTVL.

This clonotype was observed many times. The J gene is TRBJ2-4, the V gene TRBV29-1; 15 nucleotides line up with TRBD2. J gave up 11 bases and V 5 bases, and 4 bases lay outside the gene matches. The CDR3 is 13 residues long. CDR1 SQVTM and CDR2 ANQGSEA come from the germline V gene. Here the CDR3 DNA reads TGCAGCGTTAACGGACTAGCGGGGGGGTTTCAGTACTTC. Translated, it gives CSVNGLAGGFQYF.

This clonotype was seen many times. The chain's CDR3 is CASSPGTGRNEKLFF. CDR3 DNA sequence: TGCGCCAGCAGCCCCGGGACGGGGAGGAATGAAAAACTGTTTTTT. This chain links TRBV4-1 with TRBJ1-4, with D possibly TRBD1 on 5 matching bases. V was clipped by 4 bases and J by 5 bases, with 14 bases between them. This CDR3 has 15 amino acids. CDR1 MGHRA and CDR2 YSYEKL come from the germline V gene.

The chain links TRBV18 to TRBJ2-7; D possibly corresponds to TRBD1 (6 bases). Germline CDR1 KGHSH, CDR2 LQKENI. The V end was cut by 6 bases, the J end by 4 bases, with 19 bases between. The CDR3 is 15 residues long. The CDR3 region is CASSQSPGQQYEQYF. CDR3 nucleotides: TGTGCCAGCTCCCAGTCGCCGGGACAACAATACGAGCAGTACTTC.